This TCR beta chain was captured by sequencing in a study of shared clonotypes between healthy human individuals (dated by TCRdb to the early 2020s). About the full investigation: The cohort comprised a couple of women and three men aged 18 to 49 years. For each donor, CD4 naive and CD4 memory were each given three plates, CD8 naive was given two plates, and CD8 memory was given one plate. To estimate repertoire size and how much clonotype sharing occurs between individuals, the study deeply sequenced the blood TCR repertoires of roughly 5 healthy adults. Different laboratories and diverse techniques were used to prepare libraries and sequence TCR repertoires, to increase sequencing depth and limit assay-specific biases. Leukapheresis yielded between about 0.94 and 10 billion PBMCs per donor.

Donors were healthy HIV-negative adults with no recently reported acute infections or vaccinations. Every donor was a Caucasian adult living in Nashville, Tennessee, USA. CD4+ T cells were enriched through magnetic negative selection, after which naive cells were positively selected on CD45RA and the remaining negative fraction served as the memory subset. Blood was obtained by leukapheresis, after which PBMCs were separated by Ficoll-Histopaque density gradient centrifugation and cryopreserved in liquid nitrogen vapor phase. Analytical flow cytometry was used to check the purity and quantity of every magnetically sorted T cell population. From each sorted fraction, genomic DNA was isolated and quantified by UV absorbance on a Nanodrop 2000c. With respect to this clone: Its binding antigen is unknown. Base qualities are missing; no much larger clone stands one base away.

Study-wide findings and limitations: Sampling was limited to blood, and TCR repertoires in tissue likely differ from TCR repertoires in blood. Based on pairwise subsampling, the degree of clonotype sharing among donors was expected to be affected by sequencing depth. Higher generation probabilities were observed for clonotypes shared by all four sorted-subset donors than for non-shared clonotypes. Incomplete sequencing was indicated by rarefaction of sorted-subset datasets, despite the large sequencing depth. When a handful of donors were compared, the shared fraction of clonotypes was around 4.6% for naive CD4, approximately 3.3% for naive CD8, 2.3% for memory CD4, and approximately 0.4% for memory CD8. Estimated clonotype richness was generally larger for naive than for memory subsets. Because the study included a small number of donors, the genetic and exposure-history diversity represented was limited.

TCR CDR3 regions were amplified from genomic DNA by multiplex PCR using the deep immunoSEQ assay. Extracted genomic DNA from each cell subset was distributed evenly across all wells of several immunoSEQ 96-well plates, and each plate was treated as a replicate. For sorted subsets, 200 ng of genomic DNA, equivalent to 25,000 to 30,000 T cell genomes, went into each replicate PCR. The purified libraries were quantified using a Qubit 3.0 fluorometer, sized with a Bioanalyzer 2100, and then quantified again using the KAPA Library Quantification kit. Each immunoSEQ 96-well plate was sequenced on its own single-read 150-cycle Illumina NextSeq 550 flow cell. The paper's data handling went like this. The immunoSEQ output contained only junctional sequences without quality scores, so filtering could not match that applied to full-length reads. To assign V/J genes and CDR3, sequences were annotated against IMGT germline references using PyIR, a Python wrapper for IgBLAST v1.9. Reads with weak V/J assignments (E-value above 1e-6), missing CDR3, stop codons, out-of-frame junctions, or ambiguous translated residues were removed. V3J clonotypes were defined by identical inferred V gene, J gene, and CDR3 amino acid sequence. Percentage overlap between repertoires was computed as shared unique clonotypes divided by the size of the smaller repertoire. Three approaches were used to assess repertoire richness: RTK rarefaction, the Chao1 estimator, and Recon v2.1 estimates of unobserved clonotypes. Generation probabilities were computed with OLGA for all TCRbeta clonotypes obtained by the gDNA method from four donors. Drawn from immuneACCESS, this table holds only the in-frame rearrangements with V and J called that TCRdb kept. Clones are partly lost; checked studies trace under half to an unresolved V gene and leave the rest unexplained. V, J and clone size derive from that table, while D and trimming were established from the DNA sequence. The sample includes about 2.3 million clones, with less than 95% observed a single time. Roughly 0.34% of the sample goes to the ten largest clones.

The material sequenced was naive CD4+ T cells from PBMCs. The sample's cell subset or site label is to be understood as: CD45RA+ positively selected. This sequence originates from a man younger than 30 in good health. Some clones in this sample may be carry-over from other donors' samples.

The CDR3 here reads CSGQTGTDTQYF. The bases read TGCAGCGGGCAGACAGGCACAGATACGCAGTATTTT. The chain links TRBV29-1 with TRBJ2-3; TRBD1 is a weak D gene call, 5 bases matching. Based on the germline V gene, the CDR1 and CDR2 sequences are SQVTM and ANQGSEA. V and J are truncated by 7 bases and 1 base respectively, leaving an intervening sequence of 9 bases. The CDR3 sequence holds 12 residues, the cysteine and phenylalanine included. The kept DNA is CDR3 alone, 36 bases in frame from the first base.